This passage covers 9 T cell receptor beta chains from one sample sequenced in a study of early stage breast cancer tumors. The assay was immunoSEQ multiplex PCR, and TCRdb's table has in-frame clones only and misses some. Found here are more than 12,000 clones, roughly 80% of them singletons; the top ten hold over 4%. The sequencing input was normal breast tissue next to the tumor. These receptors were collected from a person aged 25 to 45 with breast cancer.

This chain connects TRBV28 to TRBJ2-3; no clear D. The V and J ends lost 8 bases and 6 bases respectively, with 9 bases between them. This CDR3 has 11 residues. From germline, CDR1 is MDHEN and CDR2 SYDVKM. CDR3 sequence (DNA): TGTGCCAGCCCTTGGTGGGATACGCAGTATTTT. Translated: CASPWWDTQYF.

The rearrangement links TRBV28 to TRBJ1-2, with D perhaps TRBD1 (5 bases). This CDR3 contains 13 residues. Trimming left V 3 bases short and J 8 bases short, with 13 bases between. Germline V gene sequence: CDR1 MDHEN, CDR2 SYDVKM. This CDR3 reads CASSFQVGGGYTF. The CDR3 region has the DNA TGTGCCAGCAGTTTTCAGGTTGGGGGGGGCTACACCTTC.

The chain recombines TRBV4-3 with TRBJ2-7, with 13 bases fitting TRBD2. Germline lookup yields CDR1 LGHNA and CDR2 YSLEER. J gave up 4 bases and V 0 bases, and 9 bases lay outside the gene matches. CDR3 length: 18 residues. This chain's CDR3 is CASSQDALAGGPAYEQYF. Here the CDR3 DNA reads TGCGCCAGCAGCCAAGATGCACTAGCGGGAGGGCCAGCGTACGAGCAGTACTTC.

CDR3 bases: TGTGCCAGCAGCTTAAGTAGCAATCAGCCCCAGCATTTT. Its protein product is CASSLSSNQPQHF. This chain uses TRBV7-9 with TRBJ1-5, with unresolved D. From germline, CDR1 is SEHNR and CDR2 FQNEAQ (reference sequence). V gave up 2 bases and J gave up 0 bases, with 2 bases separating them. The CDR3 spans 13 residues.

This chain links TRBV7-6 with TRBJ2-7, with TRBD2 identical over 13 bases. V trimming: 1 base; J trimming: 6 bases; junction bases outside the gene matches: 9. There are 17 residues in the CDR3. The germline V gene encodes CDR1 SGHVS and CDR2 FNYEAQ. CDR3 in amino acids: CASSLDSGLAGAGEQYF. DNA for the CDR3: TGTGCCAGCAGCTTAGATTCCGGACTAGCGGGAGCTGGCGAGCAGTACTTC.

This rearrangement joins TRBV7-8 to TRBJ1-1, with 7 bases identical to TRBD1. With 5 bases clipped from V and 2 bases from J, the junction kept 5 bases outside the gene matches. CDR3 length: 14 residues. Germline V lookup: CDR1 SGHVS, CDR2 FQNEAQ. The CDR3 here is CASSPGGRNTEAFF. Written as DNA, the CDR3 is TGTGCCAGCAGCCCAGGGGGTAGAAACACTGAAGCTTTCTTT.

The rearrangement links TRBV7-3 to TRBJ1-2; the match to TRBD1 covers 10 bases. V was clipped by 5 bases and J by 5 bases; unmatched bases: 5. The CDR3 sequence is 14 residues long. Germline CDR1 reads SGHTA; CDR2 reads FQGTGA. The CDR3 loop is CASSRGDRGYGYTF. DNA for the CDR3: TGTGCCAGCAGCCGTGGGGACAGGGGATATGGCTACACCTTC. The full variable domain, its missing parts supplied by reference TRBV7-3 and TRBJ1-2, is GAGVSQTPSNKVTEKGKYVELRCDPISGHTALYWYRQSLGQGPEFLIYFQGTGAADDSGLPNDRFFAVRPEGSVSTLKIQRTERGDSAVYLCASSRGDRGYGYTFGSGTRLTVV.

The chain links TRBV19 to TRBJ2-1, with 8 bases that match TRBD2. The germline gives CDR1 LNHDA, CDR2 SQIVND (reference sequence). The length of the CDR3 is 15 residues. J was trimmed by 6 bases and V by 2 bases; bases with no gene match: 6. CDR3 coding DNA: TGTGCCAGTAGTATATCCGGGAGGGCCCCCAATGAGCAGTTCTTC. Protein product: CASSISGRAPNEQFF.

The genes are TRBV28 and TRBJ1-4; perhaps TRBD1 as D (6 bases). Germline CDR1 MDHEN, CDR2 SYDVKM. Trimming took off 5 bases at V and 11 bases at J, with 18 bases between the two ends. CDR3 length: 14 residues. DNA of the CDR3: TGTGCCAGCAGTCCTATTTTGGGGGGGCACAAACTGTTTTTT. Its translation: CASSPILGGHKLFF.